This section outlines one T cell receptor (beta chain) sequence together with its context. Its antigen has not been determined. Within one base of it there is no much larger clone, and no base qualities were kept. The germline V gene (reference sequence) sets CDR1 to SGHNT and CDR2 to YYREEE. The V end loses 1 base and the J end loses 2 bases, and a stretch of 13 bases separates them. Reading from cysteine to phenylalanine, the CDR3 counts 16 amino acids. CDR3 DNA only is kept here, 48 bases in frame from base 1. One collaborating source in Seattle enrolled patients during active infection and followed them longitudinally through the course of disease. Each collaborating institution followed its own protocols to collect whole blood in K2EDTA tubes. For TCRbeta analysis, collaborator samples were shipped as frozen whole blood, as isolated PBMCs, or as DNA extracted from either sample type. The data belong to a study of blood T cell repertoires in COVID-19 (dated by TCRdb to about 2020). About the study as a whole: The collaborator samples originated in the United States, Italy and Spain and spanned the acute and convalescent phases of COVID-19. The prospective study material was composed of cDNA or gDNA derived from T cells, B-cell-depleted T cells, or PBMCs. The dataset comprised deeply sampled blood TCRbeta repertoires from subjects exposed to, actively infected with, or recovered from COVID-19. A freely available public database, intended as a resource for researchers studying the immune response to SARS-CoV-2, is where the repertoires were released. The samples were drawn from two sources: the first 160 participants of the ongoing ImmuneRACE study, and fewer than 1,500 subjects contributed by 6 global collaborators. Sample metadata almost always included a de-identified subject ID, COVID-19 status, age in years and sex. Where available, HLA class I and class II types were taken from metadata supplied by the sample provider and were not determined by assay-based typing. Findings and caveats that apply to the study as a whole: How much clinical and demographic metadata was included differed by source and by participant, and the metadata was provided uncurated.

TCRbeta CDR3 regions were amplified from genomic DNA using the immunoSEQ Assay, a bias-controlled multiplex PCR. From the authors' description of their analysis: The number of nucleated cells in each sample was estimated by amplification of reference gene primers within the assay. To quantify the absolute abundance of each unique TCRbeta CDR3 rearrangement, sequence reads were collapsed and filtered. For each sample, productive Simpson clonality was calculated by taking the square root of Simpson's diversity index across productive rearrangements. The source is immuneACCESS, and TCRdb retained only in-frame sequences with V and J called. Part of the clones is not carried over; for the studies checked, unresolved V genes explain less than half of this, and the remainder is unexplained. Clone size and V and J calls were adopted from that table, with D and trimming inferred from the DNA. In all, the sample holds about 87,000 clones, and roughly 84% of those were seen once. The top ten clones comprise less than 4% of the sample.

The sequenced sample consisted of peripheral blood. This TCR derives from a woman of 80 years or more with COVID-19, enrolled during active disease. The V gene is TRBV5-4 and the J gene is TRBJ1-3; perhaps TRBD1 is the D gene, with 5 bases matching. CDR3 region: CASSLSGVSAGNTIYF. The DNA reads TGTGCCAGCAGCTTGTCGGGGGTATCTGCTGGAAACACCATATATTTT.